The rows below give T cell receptor beta chains drawn from one sample of a study of T cells in Graves' hyperthyroidism and ophthalmopathy. Using its own MiXCR run on the multiplex PCR reads, TCRdb lists one record per CDR3 protein. Of about 300,000 distinct CDR3 sequences listed, around 16% are singletons. Specimen: blood. Receptors were obtained from a man aged 25 to 40 with Graves' hyperthyroidism. The CDR3 runs from the conserved cysteine through the conserved F or W. D genes are given only for firm matches. Expanded clones get a size class; other rows say once, few or many, or leave the size out.

len	j_gene	abundance	v_gene	d_gene	CDR3nt	CDR3aa
12	TRBJ2-2	NA	TRBV12-5	NA	TGTGCTAGTGGCTCCCTCTCGGGGGAGCTGTTTTTT	CASGSLSGELFF
15	TRBJ2-3	NA	TRBV4-1	TRBD2	TGCGCCAGCAGCCTACGCCACCGGGAGGAGGATACGCAGTATTTT	CASSLRHREEDTQYF
13	TRBJ2-3	many	TRBV2	NA	TGTGCCAGCGAATTGAGGACCACAGATACGCAGTATTTT	CASELRTTDTQYF
13	TRBJ1-4	NA	TRBV9	NA	TGTGCCAGCAGCCTCGGTTCGATTGCAAAACTGTTTTTT	CASSLGSIAKLFF
15	TRBJ1-1	many	TRBV7-3	NA	TGTGCCAGCAGCCCGAATCGGGTGTGGGGCACTGAAGCTTTCTTT	CASSPNRVWGTEAFF
17	TRBJ2-7	many	TRBV14	TRBD2	TGTGCCAGCAGCCAAGATGATCAGCGGGAGGGCTACGTAGAGCAGTACTTC	CASSQDDQREGYVEQYF
14	TRBJ2-7	few	TRBV4-1	NA	TGCGCCAGCAGCCCCAATGCGGACTCCTACGAGCAGTACTTC	CASSPNADSYEQYF
15	TRBJ2-5	once	TRBV11-2	TRBD1	TGTGCCAGCAGCTTAGAGGCAGGGGGCGGGAAGACCCAGTACTTC	CASSLEAGGGKTQYF
16	TRBJ2-3	many	TRBV5-1	NA	TGCGCCAGCAGCTTGATGGGTCGAGCACCTTCAAATACGCAGTATTTT	CASSLMGRAPSNTQYF
11	TRBJ2-5	many	TRBV18	NA	TGTGCCAGCAGTCCCCAGGGGACCCAGTACTTC	CASSPQGTQYF
17	TRBJ1-1	few	TRBV15	TRBD1	TGTGCCACCAGCAGTCCCTCAGGGGGAATTACGAACACTGAAGCTTTCTTT	CATSSPSGGITNTEAFF
16	TRBJ2-1	few	TRBV12-3/TRBV12-4	TRBD1	TGTGCCAGCAGTACAGCCGGGACAGCCCACCCCAATGAGCAGTTCTTC	CASSTAGTAHPNEQFF
14	TRBJ2-7	NA	TRBV4-1	NA	TGCGCCAGCAGCCAAGAGTTTAGCGGCTACGAGCAGTACTTC	CASSQEFSGYEQYF
14	TRBJ1-2	NA	TRBV28	NA	TGTGCCAGCAATTTCGCAGACAGAACGGAAGGCTACACCTTC	CASNFADRTEGYTF
13	TRBJ2-3	few	TRBV19	NA	TGTGCCAGTAGTATCGGAATCACAGATACGCAGTATTTT	CASSIGITDTQYF
13	TRBJ2-3	NA	TRBV28	NA	TGTGCCAGCAGTTCGGATCACACAGATACGCAGTATTTT	CASSSDHTDTQYF
13	TRBJ1-1	few	TRBV4-1	NA	TGCGCCAGCAGCCAAGATCTTAGGAGTGAAGCTTTCTTT	CASSQDLRSEAFF
13	TRBJ2-7	many	TRBV3-1	NA	TGTGCCAGCAGCCAAGACCGGGACTTCGGGCAGTACTTC	CASSQDRDFGQYF
16	TRBJ2-5	few	TRBV5-5	NA	TGTGCCAGCACCACTTCCCCAGCTGGCGCCCAAGAGACCCAGTACTTC	CASTTSPAGAQETQYF
15	TRBJ2-2	NA	TRBV15	TRBD2	TGTGCCACCAGCGAAGCGGGAGATAACGCCGGGGAGCTGTTTTTT	CATSEAGDNAGELFF
14	TRBJ2-7	many	TRBV20-1	NA	TGCAGTGCGCGAACCCGGAGGACTACCTACGAGCAGTACTTC	CSARTRRTTYEQYF
15	TRBJ2-3	few	TRBV28	TRBD2	TGTGCCAGCAGTTCCTCTAGCGGGGCCACAGATACGCAGTATTTT	CASSSSSGATDTQYF
14	TRBJ1-1	many	TRBV5-1	TRBD1	TGCGCCAGCAGCGTCGACAGGGCGAACACTGAAGCTTTCTTT	CASSVDRANTEAFF
15	TRBJ2-1	many	TRBV24-1	NA	TGTGCCACCAGTGATTTTTCCGACGGGTGGTATGAGCAGTTCTTC	CATSDFSDGWYEQFF
16	TRBJ1-4	few	TRBV6-1	NA	TGTGCCAGCAGTGAAACGAACCAGGCTCTTAATGAAAAACTGTTTTTT	CASSETNQALNEKLFF
14	TRBJ1-5	few	TRBV6-5	NA	TGTGCCAGCAGTTCAGTGGGTAGCAATCAGCCCCAGCATTTT	CASSSVGSNQPQHF
13	TRBJ2-7	NA	TRBV6-1	TRBD1	TGTGCCAGCCGGGGCAGGGACAGCTACGAGCAGTACTTC	CASRGRDSYEQYF
13	TRBJ1-4	NA	TRBV7-2	NA	TGTGCCAGCAAGAGACAGGATGGGGAGAAACTGTTTTTT	CASKRQDGEKLFF
15	TRBJ2-7	many	TRBV28	NA	TGTGCCAGCACCCACGAGGGGCCCCCGTCCTACGAGCAGTACTTC	CASTHEGPPSYEQYF
15	TRBJ2-3	NA	TRBV19	TRBD2	TGTGCCAGTACCGATGGCCAAGGGAGGGCGGATACGCAGTATTTT	CASTDGQGRADTQYF
16	TRBJ2-7	few	TRBV7-9	TRBD1	TGTGCCAGCAGCTCCCTGAGAGGGGGCGCGACCTACGAGCAGTACTTC	CASSSLRGGATYEQYF
14	TRBJ2-1	many	TRBV18	NA	TGTGCCAGCTCACCGACAAGAACCTACAATGAGCAGTTCTTC	CASSPTRTYNEQFF
15	TRBJ2-7	many	TRBV11-2	TRBD1	TGTGCCAGCAGCTTAGCCGGCAGGGGGCGGTGGAAGCAGTACTTC	CASSLAGRGRWKQYF
15	TRBJ1-2	many	TRBV12-3/TRBV12-4	TRBD1	TGTGCCAGCAGCCGGGACAGGGGGCTTGGTGATGGCTACACCTTC	CASSRDRGLGDGYTF
14	TRBJ2-2	few	TRBV29-1	NA	TGCAGCGTTGGCCAGGGGGGGAAAACCGGGGAGCTGTTTTTT	CSVGQGGKTGELFF
15	TRBJ1-1	many	TRBV9	NA	TGTGCCAGCAGCGTAAGGTGGGAGTTGAACACTGAAGCTTTCTTT	CASSVRWELNTEAFF